A selection of T cell receptor beta chains follows, all from one sample in a study of cytotoxic CD8 clonotypes in ibrutinib-treated CLL. Some clones are missing from TCRdb's copy, which holds only in-frame ones; the method was immunoSEQ multiplex PCR. The sample carries about 45,000 clones, less than 70% recorded once. The sample here was PBMCs, taken after 12 months of ibrutinib treatment. The source is a human donor with chronic lymphocytic leukemia. Both conserved end residues are part of each CDR3. The order of the fields is V gene, clone size, J gene, D gene, CDR3 protein, CDR3 DNA. The D gene is left open where the match is weak. Clone size is not always given. Where it is, it says once, few, many or a class for expanded clones.

V: TRBV7-2; size: .; J: TRBJ1-1; D: TRBD1; CDR3: CASSPGTGGWDTEAFF; DNA: TGTGCCAGCAGCCCCGGGACAGGGGGCTGGGACACTGAAGCTTTCTTT
V: TRBV7-2; size: .; J: TRBJ2-7; D: TRBD2; CDR3: CASSPTAGLESYEQYF; DNA: TGTGCCAGCAGCCCTACCGCCGGACTAGAAAGCTACGAGCAGTACTTC
V: TRBV14; size: .; J: TRBJ2-1; D: .; CDR3: CASSQKLSGYNEQFF; DNA: TGTGCCAGCAGCCAAAAGCTCTCTGGGTACAATGAGCAGTTCTTC
V: TRBV7-2; size: .; J: TRBJ1-2; D: .; CDR3: CASSFDTNYGYTF; DNA: TGTGCCAGCAGCTTCGACACCAACTATGGCTACACCTTC
V: TRBV18; size: .; J: TRBJ2-2; D: TRBD2; CDR3: CASSQFTSGAANTGELFF; DNA: TGTGCCAGCTCGCAATTCACTAGCGGAGCCGCGAACACCGGGGAGCTGTTTTTT
V: TRBV11-2; size: .; J: TRBJ2-7; D: .; CDR3: CASSSGQFGNEQYF; DNA: TGTGCCAGCAGCTCCGGACAGTTTGGGAACGAGCAGTACTTC
V: TRBV7-8; size: .; J: TRBJ1-2; D: TRBD1; CDR3: CASSLVGQSYGYTF; DNA: TGTGCCAGCAGCTTAGTGGGACAGTCTTATGGCTACACCTTC
V: TRBV2; size: .; J: TRBJ1-1; D: .; CDR3: CASPVRGSNTEAFF; DNA: TGTGCCAGCCCCGTTCGGGGATCGAACACTGAAGCTTTCTTT
V: TRBV27; size: once; J: TRBJ1-1; D: TRBD1; CDR3: CASRLQGANTEAFF; DNA: TGTGCCAGCAGACTACAGGGGGCGAACACTGAAGCTTTCTTT
V: TRBV6-1; size: .; J: TRBJ1-2; D: TRBD1; CDR3: CATIYRGRGVTGYTF; DNA: TGTGCCACCATATACAGGGGGCGCGGGGTTACTGGCTACACCTTC
V: TRBV7-9; size: .; J: TRBJ1-2; D: .; CDR3: CASSSDSFNYGYTF; DNA: TGTGCCAGCAGCTCGGACAGTTTCAACTATGGCTACACCTTC
V: TRBV7-2; size: medium-sized; J: TRBJ2-1; D: TRBD1; CDR3: CASSWYRGRNEQFF; DNA: TGTGCCAGCAGCTGGTACAGGGGAAGGAATGAGCAGTTCTTC
V: TRBV9; size: once; J: TRBJ1-2; D: .; CDR3: CASSAGDPWSPYGYTF; DNA: TGTGCCAGCAGCGCCGGGGACCCGTGGTCTCCTTATGGCTACACCTTC
V: TRBV4-2; size: .; J: TRBJ1-1; D: TRBD1; CDR3: CASSRGQGRGDTEAFF; DNA: TGTGCCAGCAGCCGCGGACAGGGACGGGGGGACACTGAAGCTTTCTTT
V: TRBV5-8; size: .; J: TRBJ2-7; D: TRBD1; CDR3: CASSSGQAYSYEQYF; DNA: TGTGCCAGCAGCTCGGGACAGGCCTACTCCTACGAGCAGTACTTC
V: TRBV15; size: .; J: TRBJ2-1; D: .; CDR3: CATSSYNEQFF; DNA: TGTGCCACCAGCAGCTACAATGAGCAGTTCTTC
V: TRBV5-6; size: .; J: TRBJ1-4; D: TRBD1; CDR3: CASSSTTGGLGNEKLFF; DNA: TGTGCCAGCAGCTCCACGACAGGGGGTTTGGGTAATGAAAAACTGTTTTTT
V: TRBV27; size: .; J: TRBJ2-1; D: .; CDR3: CASSLRGASLNEQFF; DNA: TGTGCCAGCAGTTTACGGGGGGCTTCCCTCAATGAGCAGTTCTTC